The rows below give T cell receptor beta chains drawn from one sample of a study of T cell responses to AZD1222 COVID-19 vaccine. The table came from immunoSEQ multiplex PCR; TCRdb's copy has only in-frame clones and leaves some out. The table records fewer than 120,000 clones, roughly 90% of them present only once. Here the sequenced sample was peripheral blood, taken on day 0 of AZD1222 vaccination. These receptors were collected from an adult in good health. The CDR3 runs from the conserved cysteine through the conserved F or W. Each record gives: CDR3 DNA, CDR3 protein, clone size, D gene, J gene, V gene. A D gene is named only where the DNA matches it firmly. Only part of the rows carry a size: once, few, many, or a class if the clone is expanded.

TGTGCCAGCAGTTTCACTAGCGAGCAGTACTTC,CASSFTSEQYF,.,.,TRBJ2-7,TRBV28
TGTGCCTGGAGTGTACCTGGGGGTAGTCAGCCCCAGCATTTT,CAWSVPGGSQPQHF,.,.,TRBJ1-5,TRBV30
TGTGCCAGCAGCCAGCCTGCCCTTGAGCAGTTCTTC,CASSQPALEQFF,.,.,TRBJ2-1,TRBV9
TGCGCCAGCAGCACAGGCTCCTCTGGGGCCAACGTCCTGACTTTC,CASSTGSSGANVLTF,.,.,TRBJ2-6,TRBV5-1
TGTGCCAGTAGTACCGGACAGAATTTTAATGAAAAACTGTTTTTT,CASSTGQNFNEKLFF,.,.,TRBJ1-4,TRBV19
TGCAGCGTTACAGAGTCCTACGAGCAGTACTTC,CSVTESYEQYF,.,.,TRBJ2-7,TRBV29-1
TGTGCCAGCAGCGGACAGCCAAATCAGCCCCAGCATTTT,CASSGQPNQPQHF,.,.,TRBJ1-5,TRBV6-2/TRBV6-3
TGTGCCAGCAGCCTGGGTTGGGATGGGGCCAACGTCCTGACTTTC,CASSLGWDGANVLTF,.,.,TRBJ2-6,TRBV5-8
TGTGCCAGCAGACCACAGGGGAGGTGGAACACCGGGGAGCTGTTTTTT,CASRPQGRWNTGELFF,.,.,TRBJ2-2,TRBV27
TGTGCCAGCAGTTCACAGGTTTGGGAGCAGTACTTC,CASSSQVWEQYF,once,.,TRBJ2-7,TRBV28
TGCGCCAGCACCCGGACTAGTTCCAATACGCAGTATTTT,CASTRTSSNTQYF,.,TRBD2,TRBJ2-3,TRBV5-1
TGTGCCAGCAGCTACACAGGAAACACTGAAGCTTTCTTT,CASSYTGNTEAFF,.,.,TRBJ1-1,TRBV11-3
TGTGCCAGCAGTCCCCGGTCTGGGGGGTATAGCAATCAGCCCCAGCATTTT,CASSPRSGGYSNQPQHF,.,.,TRBJ1-5,TRBV6-6
TGTGCCAGCAGCTTAGGGGGTATAGGCAATCAGCCCCAGCATTTT,CASSLGGIGNQPQHF,few,.,TRBJ1-5,TRBV7-2
TGTGCCAGCAGCCGGGACCCTCAGGCGGAAAAACTGTTTTTT,CASSRDPQAEKLFF,.,.,TRBJ1-4,TRBV28
TGTGCCACCAGCAGAGTGCCTAGCGGGGGATTCACAGATACGCAGTATTTT,CATSRVPSGGFTDTQYF,few,TRBD2,TRBJ2-3,TRBV15
TGTGCCAGCAGCTTCGGGGGTGCTGGAAACACCATATATTTT,CASSFGGAGNTIYF,.,.,TRBJ1-3,TRBV7-9
TGTGCCAGCGCCGACAGGGGAAAGGGGACAACTAATGAAAAACTGTTTTTT,CASADRGKGTTNEKLFF,.,TRBD1,TRBJ1-4,TRBV27
TGTGCCAGTAGTATGGGGGATCTTAATTCACCCCTCCACTTT,CASSMGDLNSPLHF,.,.,TRBJ1-6,TRBV19
TGTGCCAGCACTTGGCAGGGCACTGAAGCTTTCTTT,CASTWQGTEAFF,.,.,TRBJ1-1,TRBV6-5
TGTGCCAGCAGCTTGGAAGGGTGGACACCTGGAAACACCATATATTTT,CASSLEGWTPGNTIYF,.,.,TRBJ1-3,TRBV5-8
TGTGCCAGCAGCGTCGTGGACAGGGGGCAGGGGGGTGAAGCTTTCTTT,CASSVVDRGQGGEAFF,.,TRBD1,TRBJ1-1,TRBV9
TGTGCCAGTAGTAGCCAGACTAGCGGGGTAAATGAGCAGTTCTTC,CASSSQTSGVNEQFF,.,TRBD2,TRBJ2-1,TRBV19
TGTGCCAGCAGCTTAGTTGGACAGGGGGCTCTCTTGTCTGGCTACACCTTC,CASSLVGQGALLSGYTF,.,TRBD1,TRBJ1-2,TRBV7-9
TGTGCCAGCAGCAACACGAGGGGGACTGAAGCTTTCTTT,CASSNTRGTEAFF,.,.,TRBJ1-1,TRBV12-3/TRBV12-4
TGTGCCAGCAGCCTAAAGAGGAACACTGAAGCTTTCTTT,CASSLKRNTEAFF,.,.,TRBJ1-1,TRBV12-3/TRBV12-4
TGCGCCAGCAGCACGGGACTAGCGGTCAATGAGCAGTTCTTC,CASSTGLAVNEQFF,.,TRBD2,TRBJ2-1,TRBV5-1
TGTGCCAGCAGTGAACCCCAGCAGCTTCAAGCTTTCTTT,CASSEPQQLQAFF,.,.,TRBJ1-1,TRBV2